This T cell receptor beta chain comes out of a study of naive and memory T cell subsets. Note on this clonotype: Its antigen is unknown.

Study observations and caveats: Over 85% of naive TCR sequences appeared only once, unlike memory subsets. In CD4 and CD8 cells, diversity dropped from naive through EMRA. A few larger clonotypes appeared in naive repertoires, especially CD8, possibly memory cells re-expressing CD45RA. Findings for naive and memory subsets could not be checked against ground truth.

J lost 7 bases, V lost 0 bases, and 6 bases had no gene match. The CDR3 loop spans 15 amino acids. Germline assignment: CDR1 SGHRS and CDR2 YFSETQ. CD4+ T cell IFNgamma after overnight CMV lysate exposure gave donor CMV status. An equimolar mix of two oligonucleotides served as the beta constant-region primer for TRBC1 and TRBC2. The ligated cDNA underwent four PCR rounds using SP2 and nested alpha and beta constant-region primers. TCRdb itself ran the UMI-ligation and nested PCR reads through MiXCR, one entry per CDR3 protein. The top ten hold approximately 0.63% of the sample, which has more than 120,000 distinct CDR3 sequences, approximately 18% seen once.

Sample: naive CD8+ T cells from blood. The source is a human donor in good health. V is TRBV5-1 and J is TRBJ1-5, with 8 bases fitting TRBD1. The CDR3: CASSLDTGGRQPQHF. CDR3 in DNA: TGCGCCAGCAGCTTGGATACAGGGGGAAGGCAGCCCCAGCATTTT.